These 17 T cell receptor beta chains came from one sample sequenced in a study of technical replicates of blood from a handful of donors. Assay: immunoSEQ multiplex PCR; the TCRdb copy retains only in-frame clones and omits some. The sample shows about 82,000 clones, around 94% of them seen only once. Sequencing was performed on T cells isolated from PBMCs. The receptors shown here come from a human donor in good health.

The chain has TRBV30 and TRBJ2-7, with D possibly matching TRBD1 (6 bases). The CDR3 sequence is 13 residues long. CDR1 is GTSNPN, CDR2 SVGIG, per germline (reference sequence). V lost 2 bases and J 2 bases, leaving 10 bases between the germline ends. The CDR3 is CAWSRQGPYEQYF. CDR3 nucleotides: TGTGCCTGGAGTCGGCAGGGGCCCTACGAGCAGTACTTC. The whole variable domain, filled in from reference TRBV30 and TRBJ2-7, reads SQTIHQWPATLVQPVGSPLSLECTVEGTSNPNLYWYRQAAGRGLQLLFYSVGIGQISSEVPQNLSASRPQDRQFILSSKKLLLSDSGFYLCAWSRQGPYEQYFGPGTRLTVT.

J is TRBJ1-2 and V is TRBV6-6; TRBD1 agrees at 8 bases. Unmatched junction bases numbered 7, after V lost 0 bases and J lost 7 bases. The CDR3 length is 15 residues. Germline CDR1 and CDR2: MNHNY and SVGAGI (reference sequence). The CDR3 DNA is TGTGCCAGCAGTTACTCGACCTACAGGGGGGGTGGCTACACCTTC. Encoded protein: CASSYSTYRGGGYTF.

The rearrangement links TRBV5-1 to TRBJ2-5; 8 bases line up with TRBD2. This CDR3 has 14 amino acids. V shed 0 bases, J shed 3 bases, and the junction held 1 base outside the gene matches. Germline values: CDR1 SGHRS, CDR2 YFSETQ. CDR3 bases: TGCGCCAGCAGCTTGGTTAGCGGGGAAGAGACCCAGTACTTC. Residues: CASSLVSGEETQYF.

The J gene is TRBJ2-7, the V gene TRBV18, with TRBD2 as a possible D gene (6 bases). CDR1 and CDR2 from the germline V gene are KGHSH and LQKENI. The length of the CDR3 is 13 residues. Trimming took off 5 bases at V and 3 bases at J, with 11 bases between the two ends. CDR3 DNA sequence: TGTGCCAGCTCAGAAGCTAGCGTCTACGAGCAGTACTTC. Encoded protein: CASSEASVYEQYF.

This clone was recorded once. The chain recombines TRBV11-3 with TRBJ2-7; no reliable D call. This CDR3 spans 16 amino acids. Germline V lookup: CDR1 SGHNT, CDR2 YENEEA. The V gene lost 5 bases and the J gene lost 0 bases, with 17 bases spanning the gap. CDR3 region: CASSPSAAYGSYEQYF. CDR3 DNA sequence: TGTGCCAGCAGCCCTTCGGCGGCATATGGCTCCTACGAGCAGTACTTC.

This rearrangement joins TRBV15 to TRBJ1-4; 8 bases agree with TRBD1. Germline CDR1 reads LNHNV; CDR2 reads YYDKDF (reference sequence). The CDR3 length is 15 residues. V lost 5 bases, J lost 3 bases, and 5 bases stayed unmatched. DNA for the CDR3: TGTGCCACCAGCGGACAGGGCCGATCTAATGAAAAACTGTTTTTT. Translation gives CATSGQGRSNEKLFF.

The V and J genes are TRBV2 and TRBJ2-5, with D tentatively TRBD1 (5 bases). Per the germline V gene, CDR1 is SNHLY and CDR2 is FYNNEI. This CDR3 comprises 13 residues. V dropped 4 bases and J dropped 5 bases, with 11 bases sitting between them. The DNA for the CDR3 is TGTGCCAGCAGTGGCGGCCCAGGGGAGACCCAGTACTTC. Amino acid sequence: CASSGGPGETQYF.

The chain recombines TRBV4-2 with TRBJ2-3, with 12 bases lining up with TRBD2. V lost 2 bases, J lost 5 bases, and 5 bases stayed unmatched. The CDR3 length is 16 residues. Germline V lookup: CDR1 LGHNA, CDR2 YNFKEQ. In DNA form, the CDR3 reads TGTGCCAGCAGCCAACGACTAGCGGGAGAAGTAGATACGCAGTATTTT. Its protein product is CASSQRLAGEVDTQYF.

The DNA for the CDR3 is TGTGCCAGCAGCTTAGTTAGGTCTCGAGGCTACGAGCAGTACTTC. Translated: CASSLVRSRGYEQYF. The gene calls are TRBV7-8 and TRBJ2-7; D not resolved. V lost 1 base, J lost 3 bases, and 13 bases lay in between. Germline assignment: CDR1 SGHVS and CDR2 FQNEAQ. The CDR3 has 15 residues. Full variable domain (outside the CDR3, taken from reference TRBV7-8 and TRBJ2-7): GAGVSQSPRYKVAKRGQDVALRCDPISGHVSLFWYQQALGQGPEFLTYFQNEAQLDKSGLPSDRFFAERPEGSVSTLKIQRTQQEDSAVYLCASSLVRSRGYEQYFGPGTRLTVT.

The chain links TRBV7-9 to TRBJ2-1; 11 nucleotides match TRBD1. The CDR3 has 17 residues. J was trimmed by 5 bases and V by 4 bases; bases with no gene match: 10. Germline CDR1 reads SEHNR; CDR2 reads FQNEAQ (reference sequence). The chain's CDR3 is CASSYNIGQGAHNEQFF. The CDR3, as DNA: TGTGCCAGCAGCTATAACATAGGACAGGGGGCGCACAATGAGCAGTTCTTC.

The chain employs TRBV5-1 and TRBJ2-1, with 7 nucleotides matching TRBD1. Germline loops: CDR1 SGHRS, CDR2 YFSETQ. CDR3 size: 12 residues. V trimming: 3 bases; J trimming: 11 bases; junction bases outside the gene matches: 5. The CDR3 protein is CASSYPGGKQFF. The CDR3 coding sequence is TGCGCCAGCAGCTACCCAGGGGGAAAGCAGTTCTTC. Drawing the rest from reference TRBV5-1 and TRBJ2-1, the complete variable domain is KAGVTQTPRYLIKTRGQQVTLSCSPISGHRSVSWYQQTPGQGLQFLFEYFSETQRNKGNFPGRFSGRQFSNSRSEMNVSTLELGDSALYLCASSYPGGKQFFGPGTRLTVL.

The rearrangement links TRBV14 to TRBJ2-1, with TRBD2 matching 7 bases. The CDR3 runs to 18 residues. Looked up from germline, CDR1 is SGHDN and CDR2 is FVKESK. J was trimmed by 2 bases and V by 7 bases; bases with no gene match: 17. CDR3 region: CASTPGVMAGATYNEQFF. In DNA, the CDR3 is TGTGCCAGCACCCCGGGGGTTATGGCGGGAGCCACCTACAATGAGCAGTTCTTC.

The genes are TRBV19 and TRBJ1-1, with 9 positions matching TRBD1. Unmatched junction bases numbered 9, after V lost 3 bases and J lost 4 bases. CDR1 is LNHDA, CDR2 SQIVND, per germline (reference sequence). The CDR3 runs to 16 residues. For the CDR3, the DNA is TGTGCCAGTAGTATCAGGACAGGGGTTACCAGCACTGAAGCTTTCTTT. Translating gives CASSIRTGVTSTEAFF.

This clone was observed once. This chain links TRBV21-1 with TRBJ2-2; TRBD1 reflects the table's D call only, with no check against the DNA. TRBV21-1 is labeled a pseudogene. The CDR3 extends over 15 amino acids. CDR3 coding DNA: TGTGCCAGCAGCCCCCGACAAGCTTTCACCGGGGAGCTGTTTTTT. This sequence encodes CASSPRQAFTGELFF.

This chain joins TRBV6-5 and TRBJ2-1; 10 bases align to TRBD2. Germline loops: CDR1 MNHEY, CDR2 SVGAGI. CDR3 length: 15 residues. V shed 2 bases, J shed 5 bases, and the junction held 3 bases outside the gene matches. The CDR3 DNA sequence: TGTGCCAGCAGTTACGTAGCGGGAGGTAACAATGAGCAGTTCTTC. Protein sequence: CASSYVAGGNNEQFF.

The V and J genes are TRBV9 and TRBJ2-2; the D is unclear. The V gene's germline CDR1 is SGDLS and CDR2 YYNGEE. The CDR3 length is 13 residues. V dropped 1 base and J dropped 2 bases, with 3 bases sitting between them. CDR3 residues: CASSVTNTGELFF. CDR3 sequence (DNA): TGTGCCAGCAGCGTAACAAACACCGGGGAGCTGTTTTTT.

The chain carries TRBV5-8 and TRBJ2-3, with D maybe TRBD1 (5 bases). Germline CDR1 SGHTS, CDR2 YDEGEE. This CDR3 has 17 amino acids. V lost 0 bases and J lost 2, with 16 bases in between. The CDR3 DNA sequence: TGTGCCAGCAGCTTGGGACTTTGGGCGACAGCCACAGATACGCAGTATTTT. This translates into CASSLGLWATATDTQYF.